The clone carrying this TCR beta chain showed up just a few times. Its antigen is as yet unknown. Original data processing: The authors used CDR3 differences across clinicopathological groups to build a distant-metastasis classifier for papillary thyroid cancer. TCRdb called clones again from the PCR reads with MiXCR. In this record, the V and J calls reflect TCRdb's handling and not the investigators' own analysis. The table lists around 22,000 clones, approximately 19% of them singletons, with around 4.4% in the top ten. Patients underwent thyroid surgery, and none had received any treatment before it. The data were obtained in a study of metastatic and nonmetastatic thyroid tumors. For the study at large: Repertoire comparisons spanned blood and tumor or nodule tissue from malignant and benign thyroid patients. General study results and limits: It was reportedly found that TCR beta diversity was significantly higher in malignant thyroid tumors than in benign nodules, a difference seen in both blood and tumor samples.

This receptor was identified in a male donor with papillary thyroid cancer or a benign thyroid nodule (not recorded which). Some clones in this sample may be carry-over from other donors' samples. Sequenced sample: blood.

CDR3 nucleotides: TGTGCCAGCAGTCACCGGGACAGACCTAATGGCTACACCTTC. This codes for CASSHRDRPNGYTF. This chain connects TRBV6-1 to TRBJ1-2, with TRBD1 matching over 7 bases. V lost 5 bases, J lost 6 bases, and 9 bases stayed unmatched. The CDR3 covers 14 residues. Looked up from germline, CDR1 is MNHNS and CDR2 is SASEGT.